This TCR beta chain appears in the sequencing data of a study of blood T cell repertoires in COVID-19. J was trimmed by 1 base and V by 7 bases; bases with no gene match: 3. The CDR3 loop spans 12 amino acids. Germline CDR1 and CDR2: SQVTM and ANQGSEA. Sequencing used immunoSEQ multiplex PCR; TCRdb keeps in-frame clones, though not all of them. The table records roughly 150,000 clones, about four fifths of them present only once. Only a few counts were recorded for this clone. This chain uses TRBV29-1 with TRBJ1-1; TRBD1 aligns across 7 bases. This TCR derives from a man in his sixties with acute or convalescent COVID-19. Specimen: peripheral blood. The CDR3 is CSDGQENTEAFF. CDR3 DNA sequence: TGCAGCGACGGACAGGAGAACACTGAAGCTTTCTTT.